This record looks at one TCR beta chain sequence and its context. Its specificity is unknown. Assay used: immunoSEQ multiplex PCR; TCRdb lists only in-frame clones, some missing. The sample holds about 19,000 clones; about 89% are singletons and the top ten take under 60%. The data originate from a study of graft-versus-host responses after intestinal transplantation. Study context: Those transplanted obtained multivisceral, liver-intestinal, or isolated intestinal grafts. Among the recipients, all got anti-thymocyte globulin induction and then tacrolimus and steroids for about three years. Whole-study results and caveats: Recipient marrow harbored GvH clones, some of which surfaced first in ileum or blood.

Looked up from germline, CDR1 is LNHDA and CDR2 is SQIVND (reference sequence). V lost 1 base to trimming and J lost 7 bases, with 13 bases between them. This CDR3 region has 14 residues. V and J are TRBV19 and TRBJ1-1, with D maybe TRBD1 (5 bases). The clonotype comes from a human patient who received an intestinal transplant, so some T cells may come from the graft donor. Sequenced material: bone marrow, taken around 120 days after transplant. This CDR3 is CASSIALTAYEAFF. The DNA of the CDR3 is TGTGCCAGTAGTATAGCCTTGACAGCGTATGAAGCTTTCTTT.